The 9 T cell receptor beta chains in this list originate from one sample, sequenced in a study of human versus mouse CDR3 diversity and MHC coevolution. Measured with immunoSEQ multiplex PCR; TCRdb has only the in-frame clones, and not every one. This sample carries roughly 86,000 clones, 93% of them seen once, and the ten largest clones take 1.1% to 1.5%. The specimen sequenced was naive CD4+ T cells from blood. Subset of the sample: CD45RO-negative CD62L-positive naive CD4 T cells. All receptors derive from a person between 25 and 70 years old in good health.

This chain uses TRBV11-2 with TRBJ2-5; a possible D gene is TRBD2 (6 bases). Judging by the DNA end, TRBJ2-7 fits better; the J call may be wrong. Germline CDR1 SGHAT, CDR2 FQNNGV. CDR3 length: 18 residues. CDR3 DNA: TGTGCCAGCAGTCCTGCCCCTTTCAAGCGGGCCTTCTCCTACGAGCAGTACTTC. Translated: CASSPAPFKRAFSYEQYF.

About this clone: A read error may produce the germline difference seen at one junction end. The J gene is TRBJ2-3, the V gene TRBV18; TRBD2 aligns across 9 bases. CDR3 length: 15 residues. The germline gives CDR1 KGHSH, CDR2 LQKENI. CDR3 residues: CASSPAGGGTDTQYF. In nucleotides, the CDR3 is TGTGCCAGCTCACCAGCGGGGGGGGGCACGGATACGCAGTATTTT.

The chain joins TRBV7-3 to TRBJ2-1, with TRBD1 identical over 7 bases. V was pared by 2 bases and J by 2 bases, with 0 bases of the junction left unmatched. In germline, CDR1 is SGHTA, CDR2 FQGTGA. The CDR3 covers 14 residues. CDR3 DNA: TGTGCCAGCAGCTTACAGGGGGCCTACAATGAGCAGTTCTTC. Amino acids: CASSLQGAYNEQFF.

The V call is TRBV7-2, the J call TRBJ2-3, with D tentatively TRBD2 (5 bases). This CDR3 has 13 amino acids. V was trimmed by 3 bases and J by 10 bases, leaving 14 bases between them. CDR1 is SGHTA, CDR2 FQGNSA, per germline. The CDR3 nucleotides are TGTGCCAGCAGCTTCTTTTTAGAGGAGGCGCAGTATTTT. Its protein product is CASSFFLEEAQYF.

The V gene is TRBV6-6, the J gene TRBJ1-1; 7 bases are a match to TRBD1. The CDR3 is 14 residues long. V shed 4 bases, J shed 1 base, and the junction held 3 bases outside the gene matches. The germline V gene has CDR1 MNHNY and CDR2 SVGAGI (reference sequence). The CDR3 sequence: CASSSTGANTEAFF. As DNA, the CDR3 is TGTGCCAGCAGTTCTACAGGGGCGAACACTGAAGCTTTCTTT.

The chain has TRBV6-6 and TRBJ2-7; D is possibly TRBD1 (5 bases). The CDR3 totals 16 residues. V lost 2 bases and J 4 bases, leaving 18 bases between the germline ends. Germline CDR1 reads MNHNY; CDR2 reads SVGAGI (reference sequence). CDR3 region: CASSYLPGSGDYEQYF. Written as DNA, the CDR3 is TGTGCCAGCAGTTACCTGCCAGGGTCAGGCGATTACGAGCAGTACTTC.

V is TRBV11-2 and J is TRBJ2-5; 7 nucleotides agree with TRBD1. The end of the DNA is better explained by TRBJ2-7, so the J call may be wrong. There are 14 residues in the CDR3. Germline CDR1 SGHAT, CDR2 FQNNGV. The CDR3 DNA reads TGTGCCAGCAGCTTAGGGGACAGAGGCTCCGAGCAGTACTTC. Its translation is CASSLGDRGSEQYF.

This clone was detected a few times. The chain links TRBV10-3 to TRBJ2-7; 8 bases line up with TRBD1. The germline V gene has CDR1 ENHRY and CDR2 SYGVKD. This CDR3 contains 14 residues. The J segment lost 1 base and the V segment lost 5 bases, leaving 4 bases of the junction unmatched. The CDR3 spells CAISSQGASYEQYF. DNA of the CDR3: TGTGCCATCAGTAGCCAGGGGGCATCCTACGAGCAGTACTTC.

The chain employs TRBV6-5 and TRBJ2-2, with 9 bases fitting TRBD1. The CDR3 contains 15 residues. CDR1 is MNHEY, CDR2 SVGAGI, per germline. With 6 bases clipped from V and 5 bases from J, the junction kept 7 bases outside the gene matches. CDR3 sequence (DNA): TGTGCCAGCAGCGGACAGGGGATGTGGACCGGGGAGCTGTTTTTT. Its protein product is CASSGQGMWTGELFF.